This T cell receptor (beta chain) was profiled in a study of blood T cell repertoires in COVID-19. Generated by immunoSEQ multiplex PCR, the TCRdb table keeps only in-frame clones and is missing some. The data show 150,000 to 200,000 clones, over 75% seen once. The CDR3 consists of 15 residues. V lost 2 bases and J lost 6; bases outside the gene matches: 7. Germline-derived CDR1 and CDR2 are LGHDT and YNNKEL (reference sequence). The chain uses TRBV3-1 (or the pseudogene TRBV3-2) and TRBJ1-1, with 9 bases lining up with TRBD1. The source of this sequence is a man aged 35 to 55 with active or convalescent COVID-19. Sequenced: peripheral blood. For the CDR3, the DNA is TGTGCCAGCAGCCAATCCGGGACAGGGCACTCTGAAGCTTTCTTT. Protein: CASSQSGTGHSEAFF.